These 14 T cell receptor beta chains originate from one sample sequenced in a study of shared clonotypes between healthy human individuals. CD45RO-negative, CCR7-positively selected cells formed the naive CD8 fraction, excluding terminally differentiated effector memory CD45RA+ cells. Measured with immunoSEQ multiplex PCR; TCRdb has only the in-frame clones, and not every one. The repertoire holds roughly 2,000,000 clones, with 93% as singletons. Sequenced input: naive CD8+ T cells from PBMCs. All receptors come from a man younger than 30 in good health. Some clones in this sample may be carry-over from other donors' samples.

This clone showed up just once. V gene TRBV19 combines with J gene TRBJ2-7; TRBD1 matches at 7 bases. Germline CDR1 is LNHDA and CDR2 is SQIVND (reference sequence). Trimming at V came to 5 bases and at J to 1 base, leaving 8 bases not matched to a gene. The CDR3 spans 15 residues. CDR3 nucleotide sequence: TGTGCCAGTAGTTCCGACAGGGACACGTCCTACGAGCAGTACTTC. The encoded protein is CASSSDRDTSYEQYF.

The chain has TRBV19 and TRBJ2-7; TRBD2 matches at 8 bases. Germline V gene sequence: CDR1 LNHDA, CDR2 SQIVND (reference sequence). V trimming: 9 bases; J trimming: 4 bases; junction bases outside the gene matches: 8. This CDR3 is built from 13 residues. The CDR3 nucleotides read TGTGCCAGCGCTACTAGCGGAAGATACGAGCAGTACTTC. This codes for CASATSGRYEQYF. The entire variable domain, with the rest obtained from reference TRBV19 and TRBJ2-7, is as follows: DGGITQSPKYLFRKEGQNVTLSCEQNLNHDAMYWYRQDPGQGLRLIYYSQIVNDFQKGDIAEGYSVSREKKESFPLTVTSAQKNPTAFYLCASATSGRYEQYFGPGTRLTVT.

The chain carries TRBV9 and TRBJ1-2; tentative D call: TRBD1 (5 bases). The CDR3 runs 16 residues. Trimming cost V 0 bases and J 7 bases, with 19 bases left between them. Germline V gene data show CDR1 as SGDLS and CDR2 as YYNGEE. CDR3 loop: CASSVALPEGFFGYTF. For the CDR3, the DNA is TGTGCCAGCAGCGTAGCTTTGCCGGAGGGGTTTTTTGGCTACACCTTC.

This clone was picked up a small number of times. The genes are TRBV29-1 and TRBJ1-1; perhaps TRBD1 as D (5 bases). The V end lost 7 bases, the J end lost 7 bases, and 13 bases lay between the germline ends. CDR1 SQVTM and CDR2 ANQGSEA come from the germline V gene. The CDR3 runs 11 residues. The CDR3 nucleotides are TGCAGCGCCCTCGGGGGGGTTGAAGCTTTCTTT. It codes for CSALGGVEAFF.

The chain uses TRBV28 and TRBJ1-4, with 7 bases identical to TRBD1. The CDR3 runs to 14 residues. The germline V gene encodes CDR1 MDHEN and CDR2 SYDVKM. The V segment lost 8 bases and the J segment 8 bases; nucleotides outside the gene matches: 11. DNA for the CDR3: TGTGCCAGCCGACAGGGCGGAGAGGGGGAAAAACTGTTTTTT. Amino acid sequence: CASRQGGEGEKLFF.

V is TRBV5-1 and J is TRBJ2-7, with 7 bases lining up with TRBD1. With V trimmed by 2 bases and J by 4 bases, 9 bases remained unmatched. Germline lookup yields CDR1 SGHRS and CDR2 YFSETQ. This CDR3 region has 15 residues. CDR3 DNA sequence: TGCGCCAGCAGCTTAACCGGGACAGCCCTTTACGAGCAGTACTTC. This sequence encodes CASSLTGTALYEQYF. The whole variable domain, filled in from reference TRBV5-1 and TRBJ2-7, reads KAGVTQTPRYLIKTRGQQVTLSCSPISGHRSVSWYQQTPGQGLQFLFEYFSETQRNKGNFPGRFSGRQFSNSRSEMNVSTLELGDSALYLCASSLTGTALYEQYFGPGTRLTVT.

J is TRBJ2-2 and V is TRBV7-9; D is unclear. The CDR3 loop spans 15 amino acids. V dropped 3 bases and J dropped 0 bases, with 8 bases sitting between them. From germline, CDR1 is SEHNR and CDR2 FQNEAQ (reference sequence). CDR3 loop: CASSFYSTNTGELFF. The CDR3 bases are TGTGCCAGCAGCTTTTACTCGACGAACACCGGGGAGCTGTTTTTT.

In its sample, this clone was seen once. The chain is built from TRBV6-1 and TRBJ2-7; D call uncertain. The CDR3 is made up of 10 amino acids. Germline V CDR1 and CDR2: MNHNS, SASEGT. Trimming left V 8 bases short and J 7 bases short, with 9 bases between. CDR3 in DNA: TGTGCCAGCGGGCCGAATGAGCAGTACTTC. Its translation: CASGPNEQYF.

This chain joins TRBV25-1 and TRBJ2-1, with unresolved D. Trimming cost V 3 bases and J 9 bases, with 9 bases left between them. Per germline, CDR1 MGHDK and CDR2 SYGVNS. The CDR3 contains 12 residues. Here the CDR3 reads CASSETFTEQFF. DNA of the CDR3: TGTGCCAGCAGTGAGACCTTCACTGAGCAGTTCTTC.

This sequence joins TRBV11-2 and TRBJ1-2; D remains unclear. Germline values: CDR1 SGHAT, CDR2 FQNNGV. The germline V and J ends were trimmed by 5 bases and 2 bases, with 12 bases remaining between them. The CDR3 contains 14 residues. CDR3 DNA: TGTGCCAGCAGCCGCTCTGGACGAAACTATGGCTACACCTTC. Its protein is CASSRSGRNYGYTF.

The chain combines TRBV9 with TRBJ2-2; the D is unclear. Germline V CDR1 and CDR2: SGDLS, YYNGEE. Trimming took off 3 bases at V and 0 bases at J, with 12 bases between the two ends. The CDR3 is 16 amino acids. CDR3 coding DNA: TGTGCCAGCAGCGAACCCACCGTAACGAACACCGGGGAGCTGTTTTTT. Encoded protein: CASSEPTVTNTGELFF.

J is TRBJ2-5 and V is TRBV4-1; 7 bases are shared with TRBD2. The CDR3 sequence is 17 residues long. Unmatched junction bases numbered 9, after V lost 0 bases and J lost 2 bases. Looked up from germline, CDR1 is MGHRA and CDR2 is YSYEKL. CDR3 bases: TGCGCCAGCAGCCAAGATCAACCTAGCGGAGTACAAGAGACCCAGTACTTC. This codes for CASSQDQPSGVQETQYF.

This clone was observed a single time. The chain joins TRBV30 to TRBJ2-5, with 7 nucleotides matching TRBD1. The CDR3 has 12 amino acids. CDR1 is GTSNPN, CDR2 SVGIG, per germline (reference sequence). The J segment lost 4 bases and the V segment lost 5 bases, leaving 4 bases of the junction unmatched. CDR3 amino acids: CAWSGTAETQYF. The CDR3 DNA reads TGTGCCTGGTCCGGGACAGCAGAGACCCAGTACTTC. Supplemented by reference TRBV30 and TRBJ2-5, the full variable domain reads SQTIHQWPATLVQPVGSPLSLECTVEGTSNPNLYWYRQAAGRGLQLLFYSVGIGQISSEVPQNLSASRPQDRQFILSSKKLLLSDSGFYLCAWSGTAETQYFGPGTRLLVL.

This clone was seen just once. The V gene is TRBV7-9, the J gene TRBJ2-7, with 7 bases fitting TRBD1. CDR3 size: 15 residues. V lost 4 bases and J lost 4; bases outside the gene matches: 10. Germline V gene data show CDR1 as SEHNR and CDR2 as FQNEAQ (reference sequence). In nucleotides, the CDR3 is TGTGCCAGCAGCTCTACCGGGACAGAACTGTACGAGCAGTACTTC. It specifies CASSSTGTELYEQYF.